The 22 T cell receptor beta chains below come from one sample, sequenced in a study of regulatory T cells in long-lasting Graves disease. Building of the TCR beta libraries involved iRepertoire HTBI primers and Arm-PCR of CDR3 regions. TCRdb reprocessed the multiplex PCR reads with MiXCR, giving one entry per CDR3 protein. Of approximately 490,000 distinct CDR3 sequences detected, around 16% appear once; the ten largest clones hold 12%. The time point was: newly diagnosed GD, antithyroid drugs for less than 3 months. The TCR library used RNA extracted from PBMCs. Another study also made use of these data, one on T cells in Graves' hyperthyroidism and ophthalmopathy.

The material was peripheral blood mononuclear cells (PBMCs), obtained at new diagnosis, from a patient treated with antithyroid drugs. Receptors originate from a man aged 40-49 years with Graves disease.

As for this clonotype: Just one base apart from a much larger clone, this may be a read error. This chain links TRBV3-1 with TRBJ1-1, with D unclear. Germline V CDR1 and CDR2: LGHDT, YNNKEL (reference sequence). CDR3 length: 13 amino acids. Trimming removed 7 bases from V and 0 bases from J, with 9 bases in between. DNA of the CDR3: TGTGCCAGCAACTCCGCTTTGAACACTGAAGCTTTCTTT. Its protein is CASNSALNTEAFF. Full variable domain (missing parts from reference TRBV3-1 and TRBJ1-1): DTAVSQTPKYLVTQMGNDKSIKCEQNLGHDTMYWYKQDSKKFLKIMFSYNNKELIINETVPNRFSPKSPDKAHLNLHINSLELGDSAVYFCASNSALNTEAFFGQGTRLTVV.

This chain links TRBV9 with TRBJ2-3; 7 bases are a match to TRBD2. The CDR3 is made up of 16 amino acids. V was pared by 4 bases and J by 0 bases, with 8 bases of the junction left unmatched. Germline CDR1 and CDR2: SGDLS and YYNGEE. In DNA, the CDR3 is TGTGCCAGCAGCTCTGGGACTACCGTTAGCACAGATACGCAGTATTTT. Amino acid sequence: CASSSGTTVSTDTQYF.

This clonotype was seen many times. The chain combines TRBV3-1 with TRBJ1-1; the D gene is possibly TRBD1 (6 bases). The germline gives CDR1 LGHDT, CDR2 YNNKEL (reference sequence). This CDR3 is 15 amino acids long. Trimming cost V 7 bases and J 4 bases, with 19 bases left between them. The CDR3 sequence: CASKKAGRRGTEAFF. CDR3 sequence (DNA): TGTGCCAGCAAGAAGGCAGGACGCAGGGGCACTGAAGCTTTCTTT.

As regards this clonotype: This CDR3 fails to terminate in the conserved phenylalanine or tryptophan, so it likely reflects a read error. The CDR3 sequence is CASSFRLAGSYEQYL. The CDR3 nucleotides read TGTGCTAGCAGCTTCAGACTAGCGGGATCCTACGAGCAGTACCTC. The gene calls are TRBV7-7 and TRBJ2-7; 11 bases are a match to TRBD2. Per germline, CDR1 SSHAT and CDR2 FNYEAQ (reference sequence). This CDR3 is built from 15 residues.

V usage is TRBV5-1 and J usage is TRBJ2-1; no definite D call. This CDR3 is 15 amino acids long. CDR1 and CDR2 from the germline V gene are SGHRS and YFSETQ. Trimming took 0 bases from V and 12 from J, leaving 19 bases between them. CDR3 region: CASSLDWSKSRVQFF. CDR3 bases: TGCGCCAGCAGCTTGGATTGGAGCAAATCCCGGGTGCAGTTCTTC.

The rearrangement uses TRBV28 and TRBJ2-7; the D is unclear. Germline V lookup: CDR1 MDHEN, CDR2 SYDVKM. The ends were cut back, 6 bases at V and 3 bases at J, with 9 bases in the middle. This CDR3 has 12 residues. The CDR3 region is CASRDKYYEQYF. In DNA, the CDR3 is TGTGCCAGCAGAGACAAATACTACGAGCAGTACTTC.

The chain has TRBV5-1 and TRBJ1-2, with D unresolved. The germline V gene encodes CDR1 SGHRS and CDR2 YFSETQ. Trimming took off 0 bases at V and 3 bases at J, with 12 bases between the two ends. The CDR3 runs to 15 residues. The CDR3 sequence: CASSLETASDYGYTF. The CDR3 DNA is TGCGCCAGCAGCTTGGAGACTGCGTCGGACTATGGCTACACCTTC.

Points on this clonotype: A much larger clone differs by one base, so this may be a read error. The CDR3 loop is CASSIPDRNTQYF. In DNA, the CDR3 is TGTGCCAGCAGCATCCCTGACAGGAACACGCAGTATTTT. V gene TRBV7-9 combines with J gene TRBJ2-3, with D maybe TRBD1 (6 bases). The CDR3 has 13 amino acids. Trimming took off 5 bases at V and 9 bases at J, with 15 bases between the two ends. CDR1 and CDR2 (germline): SEHNR, FQNEAQ (reference sequence).

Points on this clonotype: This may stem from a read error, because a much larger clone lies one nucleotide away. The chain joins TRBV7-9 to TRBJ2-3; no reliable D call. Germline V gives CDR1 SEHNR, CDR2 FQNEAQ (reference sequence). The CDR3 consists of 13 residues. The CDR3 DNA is TGTGCCAGCGGCTTAGACGGCTTAGATACGCAGTATTTT. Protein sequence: CASGLDGLDTQYF.

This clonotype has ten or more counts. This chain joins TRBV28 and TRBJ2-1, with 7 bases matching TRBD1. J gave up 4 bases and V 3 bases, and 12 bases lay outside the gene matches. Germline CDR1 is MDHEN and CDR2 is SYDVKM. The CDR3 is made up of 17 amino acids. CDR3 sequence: CASSLNPPGQKYNEQFF. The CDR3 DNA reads TGTGCCAGCAGTTTGAATCCTCCGGGACAGAAATACAATGAGCAGTTCTTC.

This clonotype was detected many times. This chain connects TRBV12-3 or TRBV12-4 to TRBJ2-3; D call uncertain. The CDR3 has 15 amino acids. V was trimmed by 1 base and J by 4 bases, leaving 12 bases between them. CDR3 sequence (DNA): TGTGCCAGCAGTTTAGAAGGATATTCTGCAGATACGCAGTATTTT. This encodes CASSLEGYSADTQYF.

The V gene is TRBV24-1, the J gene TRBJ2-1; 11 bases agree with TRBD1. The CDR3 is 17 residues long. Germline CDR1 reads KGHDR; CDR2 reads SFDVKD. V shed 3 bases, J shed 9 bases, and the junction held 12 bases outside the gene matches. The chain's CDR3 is CATSDPGQGARTGEQFF. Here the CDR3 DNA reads TGTGCCACCAGTGATCCCGGACAGGGGGCGCGTACTGGTGAGCAGTTCTTC.

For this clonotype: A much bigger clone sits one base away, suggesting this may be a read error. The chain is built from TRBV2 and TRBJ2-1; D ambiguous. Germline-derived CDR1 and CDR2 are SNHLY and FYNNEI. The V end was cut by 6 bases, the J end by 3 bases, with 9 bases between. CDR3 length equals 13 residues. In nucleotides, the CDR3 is TGTGCCAGCAGGGTAGCAGTCTACAATGAGCAGTTCTTC. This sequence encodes CASRVAVYNEQFF.

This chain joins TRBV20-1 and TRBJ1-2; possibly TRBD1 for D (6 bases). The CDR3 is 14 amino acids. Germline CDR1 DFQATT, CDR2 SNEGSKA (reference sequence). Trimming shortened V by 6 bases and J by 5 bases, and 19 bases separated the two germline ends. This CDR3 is CSASLGADWYGYTF. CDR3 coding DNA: TGCAGTGCCAGCCTGGGGGCTGACTGGTATGGCTACACCTTC.

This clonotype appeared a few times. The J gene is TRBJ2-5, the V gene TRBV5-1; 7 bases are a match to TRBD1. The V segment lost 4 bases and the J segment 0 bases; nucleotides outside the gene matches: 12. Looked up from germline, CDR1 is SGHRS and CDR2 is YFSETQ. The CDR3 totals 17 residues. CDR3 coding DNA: TGCGCCAGCAGCAAACTTCCCGGGACAGCCAACCAAGAGACCCAGTACTTC. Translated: CASSKLPGTANQETQYF.

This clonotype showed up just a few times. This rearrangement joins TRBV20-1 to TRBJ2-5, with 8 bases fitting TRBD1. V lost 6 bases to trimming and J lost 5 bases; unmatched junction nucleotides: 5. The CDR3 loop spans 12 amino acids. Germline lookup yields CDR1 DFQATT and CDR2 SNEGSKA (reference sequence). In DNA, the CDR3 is TGCAGTGCGTCTGACAGGGGTGAGACCCAGTACTTC. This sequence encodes CSASDRGETQYF.

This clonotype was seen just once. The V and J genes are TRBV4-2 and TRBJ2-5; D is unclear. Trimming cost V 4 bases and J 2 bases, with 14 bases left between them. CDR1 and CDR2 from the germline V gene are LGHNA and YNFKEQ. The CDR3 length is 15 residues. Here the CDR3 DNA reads TGTGCCAGCAGCCTAAGCCCGGCGTTACAAGAGACCCAGTACTTC. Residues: CASSLSPALQETQYF.

CDR3 region: CASTPVGVGYGYTF. CDR3 nucleotides: TGTGCCAGCACCCCAGTGGGGGTGGGCTATGGCTACACCTTC. J is TRBJ1-2 and V is TRBV6-1; tentative D call: TRBD1 (5 bases). The V end was cut by 7 bases, the J end by 4 bases, with 16 bases between. CDR1 and CDR2 (germline): MNHNS, SASEGT. This CDR3 has 14 amino acids.

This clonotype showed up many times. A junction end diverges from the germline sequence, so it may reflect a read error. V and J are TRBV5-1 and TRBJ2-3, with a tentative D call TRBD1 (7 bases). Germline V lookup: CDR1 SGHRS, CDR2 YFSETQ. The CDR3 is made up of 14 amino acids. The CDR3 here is CASSSRGGTDTQYF. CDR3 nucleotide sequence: TGTGCCAGCAGCTCCAGGGGGGGCACAGATACGCAGTATTTT.

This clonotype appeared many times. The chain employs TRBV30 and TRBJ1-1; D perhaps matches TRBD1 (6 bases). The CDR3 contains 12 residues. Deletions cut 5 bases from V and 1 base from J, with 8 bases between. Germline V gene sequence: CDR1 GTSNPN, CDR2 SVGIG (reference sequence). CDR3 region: CAWGQPNTEAFF. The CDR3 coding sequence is TGTGCCTGGGGACAGCCGAACACTGAAGCTTTCTTT. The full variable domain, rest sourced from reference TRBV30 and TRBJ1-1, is SQTIHQWPATLVQPVGSPLSLECTVEGTSNPNLYWYRQAAGRGLQLLFYSVGIGQISSEVPQNLSASRPQDRQFILSSKKLLLSDSGFYLCAWGQPNTEAFFGQGTRLTVV.

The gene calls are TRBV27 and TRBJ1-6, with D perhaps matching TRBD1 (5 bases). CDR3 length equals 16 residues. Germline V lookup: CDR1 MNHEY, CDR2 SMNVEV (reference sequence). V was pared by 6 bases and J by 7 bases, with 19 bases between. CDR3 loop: CASRAPDGAGNSPLHF. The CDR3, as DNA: TGTGCCAGCAGAGCACCAGACGGTGCAGGGAATTCACCCCTCCACTTT.

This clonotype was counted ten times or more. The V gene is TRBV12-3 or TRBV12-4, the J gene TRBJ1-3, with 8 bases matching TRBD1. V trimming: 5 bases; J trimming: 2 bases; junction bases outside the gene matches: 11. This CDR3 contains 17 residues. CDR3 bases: TGTGCCAGCAGTCAATGGACAGGGCTGGGAGCTGGAAACACCATATATTTT. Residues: CASSQWTGLGAGNTIYF.